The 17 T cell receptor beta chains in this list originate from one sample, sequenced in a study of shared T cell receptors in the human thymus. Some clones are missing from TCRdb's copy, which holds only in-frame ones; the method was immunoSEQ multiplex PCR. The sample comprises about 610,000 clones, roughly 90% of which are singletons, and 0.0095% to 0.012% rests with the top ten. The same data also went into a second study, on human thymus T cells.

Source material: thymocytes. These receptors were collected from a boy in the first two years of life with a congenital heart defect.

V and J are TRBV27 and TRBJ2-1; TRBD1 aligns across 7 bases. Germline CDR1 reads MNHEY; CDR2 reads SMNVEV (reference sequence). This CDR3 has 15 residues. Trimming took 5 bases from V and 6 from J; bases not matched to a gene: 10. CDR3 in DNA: TGTGCCAGCAGTCCGGACAGGCAAGGGCTCAATGAGCAGTTCTTC. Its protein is CASSPDRQGLNEQFF.

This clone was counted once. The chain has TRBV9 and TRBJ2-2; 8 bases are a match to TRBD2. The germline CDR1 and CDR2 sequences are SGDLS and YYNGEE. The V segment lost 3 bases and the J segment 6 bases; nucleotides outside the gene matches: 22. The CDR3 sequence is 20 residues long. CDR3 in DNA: TGTGCCAGCAGCGCTACGAGCCGGGGGGCGGGAGGCCACGCCTCCGGGGAGCTGTTTTTT. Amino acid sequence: CASSATSRGAGGHASGELFF.

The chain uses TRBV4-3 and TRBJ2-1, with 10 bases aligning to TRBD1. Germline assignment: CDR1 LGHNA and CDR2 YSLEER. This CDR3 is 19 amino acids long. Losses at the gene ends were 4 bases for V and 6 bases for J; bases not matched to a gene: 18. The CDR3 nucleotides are TGCGCCAGCAGCCGGGACAGGGGCCGGCTCGCCCGACCTACCAATGAGCAGTTCTTC. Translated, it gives CASSRDRGRLARPTNEQFF.

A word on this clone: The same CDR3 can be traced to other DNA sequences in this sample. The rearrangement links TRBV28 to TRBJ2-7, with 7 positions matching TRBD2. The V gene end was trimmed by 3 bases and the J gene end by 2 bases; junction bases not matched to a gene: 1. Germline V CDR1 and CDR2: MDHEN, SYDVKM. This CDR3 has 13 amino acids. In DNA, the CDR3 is TGTGCCAGCAGTTTTGCGGGAGCCTACGAGCAGTACTTC. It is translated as CASSFAGAYEQYF.

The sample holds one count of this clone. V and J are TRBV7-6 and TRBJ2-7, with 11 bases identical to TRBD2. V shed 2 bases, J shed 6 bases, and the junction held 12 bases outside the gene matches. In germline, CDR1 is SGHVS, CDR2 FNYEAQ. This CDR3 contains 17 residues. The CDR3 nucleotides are TGTGCCAGCAGCTTAATGGGGCGTGATAGCGGGAGGGTCGAGCAGTACTTC. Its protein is CASSLMGRDSGRVEQYF.

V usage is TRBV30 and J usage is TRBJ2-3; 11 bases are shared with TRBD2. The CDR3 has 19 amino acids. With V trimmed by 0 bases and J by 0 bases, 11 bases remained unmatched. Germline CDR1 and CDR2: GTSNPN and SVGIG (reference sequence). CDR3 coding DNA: TGTGCCTGGAGTGTGGGAGTGTGGCTAGCGGGAGGAAGCACAGATACGCAGTATTTT. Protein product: CAWSVGVWLAGGSTDTQYF. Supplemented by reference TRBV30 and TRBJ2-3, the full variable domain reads SQTIHQWPATLVQPVGSPLSLECTVEGTSNPNLYWYRQAAGRGLQLLFYSVGIGQISSEVPQNLSASRPQDRQFILSSKKLLLSDSGFYLCAWSVGVWLAGGSTDTQYFGPGTRLTVL.

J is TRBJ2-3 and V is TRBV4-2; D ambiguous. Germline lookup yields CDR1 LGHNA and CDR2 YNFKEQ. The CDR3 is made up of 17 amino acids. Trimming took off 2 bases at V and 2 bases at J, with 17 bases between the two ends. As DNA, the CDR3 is TGTGCCAGCAGCCAACCGCCTTCCGCTCAGGCCACAGATACGCAGTATTTT. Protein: CASSQPPSAQATDTQYF.

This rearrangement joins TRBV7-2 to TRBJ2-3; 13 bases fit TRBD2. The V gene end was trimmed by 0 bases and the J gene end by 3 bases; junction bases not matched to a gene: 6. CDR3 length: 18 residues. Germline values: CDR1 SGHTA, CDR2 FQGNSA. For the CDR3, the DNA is TGTGCCAGCAGCTTAGCACTAGCGGGAGGGGAAAGGACAGATACGCAGTATTTT. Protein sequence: CASSLALAGGERTDTQYF.

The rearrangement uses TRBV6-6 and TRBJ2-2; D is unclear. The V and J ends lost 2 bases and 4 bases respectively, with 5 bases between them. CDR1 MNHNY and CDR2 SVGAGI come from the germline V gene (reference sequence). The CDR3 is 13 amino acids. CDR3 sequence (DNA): TGTGCCAGCAGTTACCTGTTCACCGGGGAGCTGTTTTTT. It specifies CASSYLFTGELFF.

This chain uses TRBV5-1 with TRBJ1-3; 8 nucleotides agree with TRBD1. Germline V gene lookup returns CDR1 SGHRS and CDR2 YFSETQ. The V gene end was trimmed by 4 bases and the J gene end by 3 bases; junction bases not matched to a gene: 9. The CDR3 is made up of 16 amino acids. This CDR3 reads CASSPDREGFGNTIYF. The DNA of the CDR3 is TGCGCCAGCAGCCCGGACAGGGAAGGATTTGGAAACACCATATATTTT.

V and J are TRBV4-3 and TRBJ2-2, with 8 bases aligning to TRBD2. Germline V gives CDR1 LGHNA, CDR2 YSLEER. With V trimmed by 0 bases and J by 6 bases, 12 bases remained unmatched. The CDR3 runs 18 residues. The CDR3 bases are TGCGCCAGCAGCCAAGATTGCACGGTCGGGAGGGGGTCCGGGGAGCTGTTTTTT. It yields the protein CASSQDCTVGRGSGELFF.

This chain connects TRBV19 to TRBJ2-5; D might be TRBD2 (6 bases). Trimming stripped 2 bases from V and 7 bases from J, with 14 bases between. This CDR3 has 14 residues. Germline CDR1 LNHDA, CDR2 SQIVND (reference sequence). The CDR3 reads CASSILAGSATQYF. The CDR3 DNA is TGTGCCAGTAGTATATTGGCCGGGAGCGCGACCCAGTACTTC.

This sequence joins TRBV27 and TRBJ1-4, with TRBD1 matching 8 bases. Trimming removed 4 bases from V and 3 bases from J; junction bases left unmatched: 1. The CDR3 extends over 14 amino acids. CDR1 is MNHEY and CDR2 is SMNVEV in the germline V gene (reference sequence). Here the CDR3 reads CASSYRGSNEKLFF. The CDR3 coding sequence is TGTGCCAGCAGTTACAGGGGGTCTAATGAAAAACTGTTTTTT.

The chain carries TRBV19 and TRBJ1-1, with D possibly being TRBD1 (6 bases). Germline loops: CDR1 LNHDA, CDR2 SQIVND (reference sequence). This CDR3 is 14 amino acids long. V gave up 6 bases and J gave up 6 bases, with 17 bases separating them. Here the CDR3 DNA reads TGTGCCAGTAGCGGGGGGCGGTCGGGGCCTGAAGCTTTCTTT. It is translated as CASSGGRSGPEAFF. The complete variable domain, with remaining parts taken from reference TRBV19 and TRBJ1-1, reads DGGITQSPKYLFRKEGQNVTLSCEQNLNHDAMYWYRQDPGQGLRLIYYSQIVNDFQKGDIAEGYSVSREKKESFPLTVTSAQKNPTAFYLCASSGGRSGPEAFFGQGTRLTVV.

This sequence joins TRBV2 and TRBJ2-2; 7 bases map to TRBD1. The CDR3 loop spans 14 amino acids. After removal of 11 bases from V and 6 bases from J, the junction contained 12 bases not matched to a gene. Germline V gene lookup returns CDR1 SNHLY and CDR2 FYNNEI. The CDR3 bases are TGTGCCTCAGCCCGGGACAGTGTTCCCGGGGAGCTGTTTTTT. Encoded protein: CASARDSVPGELFF.

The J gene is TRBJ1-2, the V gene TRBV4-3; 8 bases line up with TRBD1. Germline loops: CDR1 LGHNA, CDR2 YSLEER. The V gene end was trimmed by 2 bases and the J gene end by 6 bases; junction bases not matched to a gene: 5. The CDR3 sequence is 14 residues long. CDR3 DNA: TGCGCCAGCAGCCAAAACCAGGGGGCCGATGGCTACACCTTC. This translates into CASSQNQGADGYTF.

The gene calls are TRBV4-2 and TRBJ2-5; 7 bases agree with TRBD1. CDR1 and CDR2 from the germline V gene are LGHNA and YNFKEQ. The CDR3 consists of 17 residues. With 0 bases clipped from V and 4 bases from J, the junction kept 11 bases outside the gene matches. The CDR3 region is CASSQDSDPRGRETQYF. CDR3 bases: TGTGCCAGCAGCCAAGATTCTGACCCGAGGGGGCGAGAGACCCAGTACTTC.